This T cell receptor beta chain is drawn from a study of control samples from healthy donors and cancer patients. Here immunoSEQ multiplex PCR was the method, and the copy in TCRdb shows in-frame clones only, minus some. This sample has 30,000 to 40,000 clones, with 80% to 95% found just once. The CDR3 runs 13 residues. V lost 3 bases and J 7 bases, leaving 12 bases between the germline ends. CDR1 is MNHEY, CDR2 SMNVEV, per germline (reference sequence). The source material was PBMCs. The clonotype comes from a man aged 40-50 years with colorectal cancer. The chain links TRBV27 to TRBJ1-2; a weak D match, TRBD1 (5 bases). CDR3 sequence reads: CASSFWGDGGYTF. The CDR3 bases are TGTGCCAGCAGTTTCTGGGGCGATGGTGGCTACACCTTC.